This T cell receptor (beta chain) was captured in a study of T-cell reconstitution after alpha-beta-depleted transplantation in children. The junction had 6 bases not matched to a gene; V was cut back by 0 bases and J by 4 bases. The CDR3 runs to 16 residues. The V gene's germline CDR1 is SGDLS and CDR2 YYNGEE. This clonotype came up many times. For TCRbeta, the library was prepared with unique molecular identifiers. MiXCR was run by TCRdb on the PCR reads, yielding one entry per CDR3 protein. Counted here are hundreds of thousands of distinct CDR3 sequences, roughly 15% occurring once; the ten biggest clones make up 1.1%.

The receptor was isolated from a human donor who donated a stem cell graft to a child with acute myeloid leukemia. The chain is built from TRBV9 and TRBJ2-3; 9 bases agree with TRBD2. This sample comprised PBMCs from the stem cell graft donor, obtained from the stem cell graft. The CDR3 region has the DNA TGTGCCAGCAGCGTAGTGGGCGGGGGGGCGGCAGATACGCAGTATTTT. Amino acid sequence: CASSVVGGGAADTQYF.